This passage covers 2 T cell receptor beta chains from one sample sequenced in a study of human T cells and chemical hapten exposure. As to time point: pre-sensitization, week 0. Treatment reported: therapeutic diphenylcyclopropenone sensitization with weekly scalp DPC. One entry per CDR3 protein, called by TCRdb with MiXCR from the RACE reads. The sample consists of approximately 400,000 distinct CDR3 sequences, around 5.5% of them appearing once. The source material was whole blood, sampled in connection with sensitization to the hapten diphenylcyclopropenone (DPC). Source of these receptors: a woman aged 50 to 65 with alopecia areata. Some clones in this sample may be carry-over from other donors' samples.

There are many counts of this clonotype. The chain recombines TRBV9 with TRBJ2-1; 7 bases match TRBD2. CDR1 is SGDLS and CDR2 is YYNGEE in the germline V gene. The CDR3 covers 14 residues. J lost 10 bases, V lost 4 bases, and 11 bases had no gene match. The CDR3 nucleotides are TGTGCCAGCAGCTTGAGCGGCGGGAGTCAGGAGCAGTTCTTC. The encoded protein is CASSLSGGSQEQFF.

This clonotype was seen a handful of times. The CDR3 loop reads CASSPTGQGHNSPLHF. The CDR3 nucleotides are TGTGCCAGCAGCCCAACCGGACAGGGGCATAATTCACCCCTCCACTTT. The chain links TRBV9 to TRBJ1-6; 9 bases agree with TRBD1. The CDR3 contains 16 residues. J was trimmed by 5 bases and V by 4 bases; bases with no gene match: 7. CDR1 SGDLS and CDR2 YYNGEE come from the germline V gene. Filled out from reference TRBV9 and TRBJ1-6, the complete variable domain reads DSGVTQTPKHLITATGQRVTLRCSPRSGDLSVYWYQQSLDQGLQFLIQYYNGEERAKGNILERFSAQQFPDLHSELNLSSLELGDSALYFCASSPTGQGHNSPLHFGNGTRLTVT.